A single sample is the source of the 28 T cell receptor beta chains below, sequenced in a study of T cell responses to AZD1222 COVID-19 vaccine. TCRdb's copy holds only in-frame clones and misses some; the assay was immunoSEQ multiplex PCR. The repertoire holds about 130,000 clones, with about nine tenths as singletons. Sequences were derived from peripheral blood, sampled on day 0 of AZD1222 vaccination. All receptors derive from an adult in good health.

This chain uses TRBV18 with TRBJ2-2; D gene uncertain. V lost 1 base and J lost 7, with 10 bases in between. Per germline, CDR1 KGHSH and CDR2 LQKENI. This CDR3 is 14 amino acids long. The CDR3, as DNA: TGTGCCAGCTCACCACAAGAACGCGGCGGGGAGCTGTTTTTT. It codes for CASSPQERGGELFF.

The chain uses TRBV3-1 (or the pseudogene TRBV3-2) and TRBJ1-5, with TRBD1 as a possible D gene (5 bases). The ends were cut back, 5 bases at V and 4 bases at J, with 12 bases in the middle. CDR1 is LGHDT and CDR2 is YNNKEL in the germline V gene (reference sequence). The CDR3 has 14 amino acids. The CDR3 bases are TGTGCCAGCAGCAGGACAAGTGCGAATCAGCCCCAGCATTTT. This translates into CASSRTSANQPQHF.

The CDR3 nucleotides are TGTGCCAGCACCGGAAATAGCAATCAGCCCCAGCATTTT. Encoded protein: CASTGNSNQPQHF. The rearrangement links TRBV7-2 to TRBJ1-5; D is undetermined. The CDR3 has 13 residues. Trimming removed 7 bases at V and 0 bases at J, with 7 bases between. The germline gives CDR1 SGHTA, CDR2 FQGNSA. Full variable domain (remainder filled in from reference TRBV7-2 and TRBJ1-5): GAGVSQSPSNKVTEKGKDVELRCDPISGHTALYWYRQSLGQGLEFLIYFQGNSAPDKSGLPSDRFSAERTGGSVSTLTIQRTQQEDSAVYLCASTGNSNQPQHFGDGTRLSIL.

The chain has TRBV6-2 or TRBV6-3 and TRBJ1-6; D uncertain. V lost 4 bases and J lost 3, with 4 bases in between. The CDR3 length is 13 residues. The germline V gene has CDR1 MNHEY and CDR2 SVGEGT. Written as DNA, the CDR3 is TGTGCCAGCAGTTGGGACTATAATTCACCCCTCCACTTT. Residues: CASSWDYNSPLHF.

V and J are TRBV7-9 and TRBJ1-2, with 7 positions matching TRBD1. The CDR3 consists of 14 residues. Looked up from germline, CDR1 is SEHNR and CDR2 is FQNEAQ (reference sequence). With 5 bases clipped from V and 3 bases from J, the junction kept 6 bases outside the gene matches. The CDR3 sequence: CASSRRDSYYGYTF. DNA for the CDR3: TGTGCCAGCAGCCGGCGGGACAGTTACTATGGCTACACCTTC.

The chain couples TRBV28 to TRBJ1-1, with 10 nucleotides matching TRBD1. This CDR3 contains 15 residues. J lost 11 bases, V lost 1 base, and 10 bases had no gene match. Germline V gene lookup returns CDR1 MDHEN and CDR2 SYDVKM. The chain's CDR3 is CASSLSPTGGGLAFF. The DNA of the CDR3 is TGTGCCAGCAGTTTATCCCCGACAGGGGGCGGATTGGCTTTCTTT.

V is TRBV29-1 and J is TRBJ1-2; 7 bases align to TRBD1. This CDR3 comprises 12 residues. Germline V gives CDR1 SQVTM, CDR2 ANQGSEA. J was trimmed by 6 bases and V by 7 bases; bases with no gene match: 8. CDR3 amino acids: CSAATGIHGYTF. The CDR3 DNA sequence: TGCAGCGCCGCGACAGGGATTCATGGCTACACCTTC.

The chain uses TRBV5-1 and TRBJ1-2; possibly TRBD1 for D (5 bases). Germline V gene data show CDR1 as SGHRS and CDR2 as YFSETQ. V was pared by 0 bases and J by 4 bases, with 13 bases between. The CDR3 is 15 residues long. The CDR3 coding sequence is TGCGCCAGCAGCTTGGCCTCAGGGCAAAGCTATGGCTACACCTTC. Protein: CASSLASGQSYGYTF.

The chain has TRBV6-6 and TRBJ2-7; 12 positions agree with TRBD1. CDR3 length equals 16 residues. Germline CDR1 reads MNHNY; CDR2 reads SVGAGI (reference sequence). Trimming took 5 bases from V and 3 from J; bases not matched to a gene: 8. The CDR3 nucleotides are TGTGCCAGCAGTCCCGAGGGGGACAGGGGGCTCTACGAGCAGTACTTC. It translates to CASSPEGDRGLYEQYF.

V gene TRBV4-1 combines with J gene TRBJ2-7; D may be TRBD2 (6 bases). Germline CDR1 MGHRA, CDR2 YSYEKL. The V gene lost 1 base and the J gene lost 4 bases, with 17 bases spanning the gap. CDR3 length: 16 residues. The CDR3 here is CASSQVQRTGGYEQYF. The CDR3 DNA is TGCGCCAGCAGCCAAGTGCAACGTACCGGAGGGTACGAGCAGTACTTC.

In its sample, this clone was seen once. The genes are TRBV9 and TRBJ1-4; the match to TRBD1 covers 7 bases. This CDR3 has 15 amino acids. CDR1 and CDR2 (germline): SGDLS, YYNGEE. Trimming cost V 8 bases and J 8 bases; bases outside gene matches: 15. The DNA for the CDR3 is TGTGCCAGTAAACCGGGACAGACCCTTGGGGAAAAACTGTTTTTT. Residues: CASKPGQTLGEKLFF.

This clone came up a few times. The rearrangement links TRBV7-2 to TRBJ2-3, with D possibly TRBD2 on 7 matching bases. CDR3 length: 15 amino acids. Between the trimmed V and J ends, which lost 1 base and 2 bases, there was a span of 10 bases. The germline gives CDR1 SGHTA, CDR2 FQGNSA. The DNA of the CDR3 is TGTGCCAGCAGCTTAGTGGGGGGGCCCACAGATACGCAGTATTTT. Its protein product is CASSLVGGPTDTQYF.

The genes are TRBV9 and TRBJ1-5, with unresolved D. The V and J ends lost 2 bases and 5 bases respectively, with 11 bases between them. The germline V gene has CDR1 SGDLS and CDR2 YYNGEE. The CDR3 is 14 residues long. In nucleotides, the CDR3 is TGTGCCAGCAGCGTTGCAGACTCTTATCAGCCCCAGCATTTT. Translated, it gives CASSVADSYQPQHF.

The chain carries TRBV3-1 (or the pseudogene TRBV3-2) and TRBJ1-2; 7 nucleotides line up with TRBD1. Germline CDR1 is LGHDT and CDR2 is YNNKEL (reference sequence). CDR3 length equals 13 residues. V gave up 3 bases and J gave up 3 bases; unmatched junction bases: 1. CDR3 nucleotides: TGTGCCAGCAGCCACGACAGGGACTATGGCTACACCTTC. Translation gives CASSHDRDYGYTF.

The chain uses TRBV28 and TRBJ2-7; D is unclear. V lost 6 bases to trimming and J lost 2 bases, with 8 bases between them. The CDR3 spans 12 residues. The germline V gene encodes CDR1 MDHEN and CDR2 SYDVKM. DNA of the CDR3: TGTGCCAGCAGGGCCGGAACCTACGAGCAGTACTTC. Amino acids: CASRAGTYEQYF.

This rearrangement joins TRBV2 to TRBJ2-7; 14 bases map to TRBD2. With V trimmed by 5 bases and J by 5 bases, 5 bases remained unmatched. Germline V gives CDR1 SNHLY, CDR2 FYNNEI. The CDR3 has 15 residues. This CDR3 reads CASSPGTSGGDEQYF. The CDR3 DNA sequence: TGTGCCAGCAGTCCCGGGACTAGCGGGGGCGACGAGCAGTACTTC.

The rearrangement links TRBV19 to TRBJ2-1; D unresolved. CDR1 is LNHDA and CDR2 is SQIVND in the germline V gene (reference sequence). The CDR3 spans 15 residues. The V and J ends lost 1 base and 0 bases respectively, with 7 bases between them. The CDR3 spells CASSIALGSYNEQFF. The CDR3, as DNA: TGTGCCAGTAGTATAGCATTGGGCTCCTACAATGAGCAGTTCTTC.

The V and J genes are TRBV7-9 and TRBJ1-1; D not resolved. This CDR3 has 14 amino acids. Per the germline V gene, CDR1 is SEHNR and CDR2 is FQNEAQ (reference sequence). V lost 1 base and J 1 base, leaving 7 bases between the germline ends. The CDR3: CASSLDPQNTEAFF. The CDR3 nucleotides read TGTGCCAGCAGCTTAGATCCTCAGAACACTGAAGCTTTCTTT. The full variable domain, in which reference TRBV7-9 and TRBJ1-1 provide the parts outside the CDR3, is DTGVSQNPRHKITKRGQNVTFRCDPISEHNRLYWYRQTLGQGPEFLTYFQNEAQLEKSRLLSDRFSAERPKGSFSTLEIQRTEQGDSAMYLCASSLDPQNTEAFFGQGTRLTVV.

This chain uses TRBV3-1 (or the pseudogene TRBV3-2) with TRBJ1-6; no firm D call. This CDR3 comprises 14 residues. Trimming stripped 4 bases from V and 7 bases from J, with 11 bases between. Germline CDR1 reads LGHDT; CDR2 reads YNNKEL (reference sequence). The CDR3 DNA reads TGTGCCAGCAGCCCAATCGTACAGAATTCACCCCTCCACTTT. This codes for CASSPIVQNSPLHF.

The V gene is TRBV7-2, the J gene TRBJ1-2, with D possibly TRBD1 on 6 matching bases. Trimming pared 6 bases from V and 8 bases from J, leaving 16 bases between. Germline CDR1 SGHTA, CDR2 FQGNSA. The CDR3 length is 13 residues. CDR3 nucleotides: TGTGCCAGCAGGCTGGGGGGGGGCAAGGGCTACACCTTC. This codes for CASRLGGGKGYTF. Complete variable domain (other parts from reference TRBV7-2 and TRBJ1-2): GAGVSQSPSNKVTEKGKDVELRCDPISGHTALYWYRQSLGQGLEFLIYFQGNSAPDKSGLPSDRFSAERTGGSVSTLTIQRTQQEDSAVYLCASRLGGGKGYTFGSGTRLTVV.

The V call is TRBV27, the J call TRBJ2-7; 7 bases line up with TRBD2. Trimming cost V 2 bases and J 3 bases; bases outside gene matches: 4. The CDR3 is 14 amino acids. Germline CDR1 is MNHEY and CDR2 is SMNVEV (reference sequence). The CDR3 DNA is TGTGCCAGCAGTTTAGGCGGGGGTTACTACGAGCAGTACTTC. This encodes CASSLGGGYYEQYF.

The V gene is TRBV30, the J gene TRBJ2-1, with 14 bases fitting TRBD2. The CDR3 sequence is 16 residues long. The V and J ends lost 3 bases and 3 bases, in that order; junction bases with no gene match: 4. The V gene's germline CDR1 is GTSNPN and CDR2 SVGIG (reference sequence). Here the CDR3 reads CAWRGLAGDNYNEQFF. The CDR3 nucleotides read TGTGCCTGGAGGGGACTAGCGGGGGATAACTACAATGAGCAGTTCTTC.

The chain joins TRBV7-9 to TRBJ1-5; unclear D gene. In germline, CDR1 is SEHNR, CDR2 FQNEAQ (reference sequence). This CDR3 comprises 14 residues. Between the trimmed V and J ends, which lost 4 bases and 4 bases, there was a span of 11 bases. The CDR3 loop reads CASSSRTYNQPQHF. CDR3 bases: TGTGCCAGCAGCTCCCGGACTTATAATCAGCCCCAGCATTTT.

This sequence joins TRBV6-5 and TRBJ1-2; 7 bases fit TRBD1. The CDR3 extends over 16 amino acids. Germline CDR1 and CDR2: MNHEY and SVGAGI. The J segment lost 8 bases and the V segment lost 1 base, leaving 13 bases of the junction unmatched. The CDR3 DNA sequence: TGTGCCAGCAGTTACTTTGGAGGGGGCGTTATTCGGGGCTACACCTTC. Translation: CASSYFGGGVIRGYTF.

This chain links TRBV19 with TRBJ1-5, with D unclear. Germline CDR1 is LNHDA and CDR2 is SQIVND (reference sequence). V gave up 8 bases and J gave up 2 bases, with 13 bases separating them. The CDR3 sequence is 14 residues long. CDR3 region: CASSGTVGNQPQHF. Written as DNA, the CDR3 is TGTGCCAGTTCGGGTACAGTTGGCAATCAGCCCCAGCATTTT.

This clone occurred once. CDR3 loop: CASRAPGQLNTEAFF. CDR3 sequence (DNA): TGTGCCAGCAGAGCACCGGGACAGCTGAACACTGAAGCTTTCTTT. The chain combines TRBV6-5 with TRBJ1-1; 7 positions match TRBD1. Germline V gene sequence: CDR1 MNHEY, CDR2 SVGAGI. V dropped 6 bases and J dropped 0; count of bases not matched to a gene: 7. The CDR3 loop spans 15 amino acids.

The chain carries TRBV28 and TRBJ1-1, with 7 bases that match TRBD1. The CDR3 contains 17 residues. J gave up 3 bases and V 6 bases, and 16 bases lay outside the gene matches. Germline CDR1 is MDHEN and CDR2 is SYDVKM. This chain's CDR3 is CASSPRQGALRDTEAFF. The CDR3 DNA is TGTGCCAGCAGCCCCAGACAGGGAGCTTTAAGGGACACTGAAGCTTTCTTT.

In nucleotides, the CDR3 is TGTGCCAGCAGGGGGGTGAACACTGAAGCTTTCTTT. Translating it yields CASRGVNTEAFF. V is TRBV2 and J is TRBJ1-1, with D possibly TRBD1 on 5 matching bases. The V end lost 6 bases, the J end lost 0 bases, and 5 bases lay between the germline ends. Germline values: CDR1 SNHLY, CDR2 FYNNEI. CDR3 length equals 12 residues.